These 26 T cell receptor beta chains originate from one sample sequenced in a study of radiation and T cells in renal cell carcinoma (dated by TCRdb to 2018 to 2020). Libraries were constructed by the immunoSEQ multiplex PCR assay. The source is immuneACCESS, and TCRdb retained only in-frame sequences with V and J called. Part of the clones is not carried over; for the studies checked, unresolved V genes explain less than half of this, and the remainder is unexplained. The sample includes around 78,000 clones, with roughly nine tenths observed a single time. Jointly, the top ten make up around 6% of the sample. This specimen's time point label, per the study, means: blood 4 weeks post-SBRT, at nephrectomy. The meaning of the sample's treatment or condition label: 15 Gy SBRT to primary tumor, nephrectomy 4 weeks later. This material consisted of blood, taken from a patient whose treatment included radiotherapy and nephrectomy. The receptors were gathered from a woman between 65 and 79 years old with renal cell carcinoma.

This chain links TRBV19 with TRBJ2-2, with 8 positions matching TRBD2. V shed 5 bases and J 4 bases; nucleotides not matched to a gene: 6. The CDR3 contains 15 residues. Germline-derived CDR1 and CDR2 are LNHDA and SQIVND (reference sequence). The CDR3 sequence: CASSFTGGFTGELFF. CDR3 coding DNA: TGTGCCAGTAGTTTTACGGGGGGGTTCACCGGGGAGCTGTTTTTT. Looking up the rest from reference TRBV19 and TRBJ2-2 gives the full variable domain: DGGITQSPKYLFRKEGQNVTLSCEQNLNHDAMYWYRQDPGQGLRLIYYSQIVNDFQKGDIAEGYSVSREKKESFPLTVTSAQKNPTAFYLCASSFTGGFTGELFFGEGSRLTVL.

The V call is TRBV7-2, the J call TRBJ1-2; no definite D call. Germline V gene sequence: CDR1 SGHTA, CDR2 FQGNSA. CDR3 size: 13 residues. The ends were cut back, 11 bases at V and 8 bases at J, with 21 bases in the middle. The CDR3 loop is CASELGGLGGYTF. The DNA for the CDR3 is TGTGCCTCTGAACTGGGAGGGCTCGGGGGCTACACCTTC. Using reference TRBV7-2 and TRBJ1-2 for the parts outside the CDR3, the full variable domain is GAGVSQSPSNKVTEKGKDVELRCDPISGHTALYWYRQSLGQGLEFLIYFQGNSAPDKSGLPSDRFSAERTGGSVSTLTIQRTQQEDSAVYLCASELGGLGGYTFGSGTRLTVV.

CDR3 nucleotide sequence: TGTGCCAACATCTCGAGAGGACAGCGGGCGCGCGATACGCAGTATTTT. Its translation is CANISRGQRARDTQYF. V gene TRBV21-1 combines with J gene TRBJ2-3. TRBV21-1 is a known pseudogene. The CDR3 length is 16 residues.

This clone was recorded once. The V call is TRBV19, the J call TRBJ2-3; TRBD1 might be the D (7 bases). Trimming took off 3 bases at V and 3 bases at J, with 16 bases between the two ends. The CDR3 is 16 amino acids. CDR1 is LNHDA, CDR2 SQIVND, per germline (reference sequence). CDR3 DNA: TGTGCCAGTAGTATCTCAGGGCAGGGGGGAACAGATACGCAGTATTTT. This gives the protein CASSISGQGGTDTQYF.

The rearrangement uses TRBV4-3 and TRBJ1-6; D remains ambiguous. The V gene lost 6 bases and the J gene lost 10 bases, with 13 bases spanning the gap. CDR1 and CDR2 (germline): LGHNA, YSLEER. The CDR3 runs 13 residues. CDR3 DNA sequence: TGCGCCAGCAGGAGGGCTCGGGGATCACCCCTCCACTTT. Its translation is CASRRARGSPLHF.

The CDR3 DNA reads TGTGCCACCGCGGGGGGGGGCACAGATACGCAGTATTTT. The encoded protein is CATAGGGTDTQYF. This chain uses TRBV15 with TRBJ2-3, with 9 bases lining up with TRBD2. Germline CDR1 LNHNV, CDR2 YYDKDF (reference sequence). The CDR3 consists of 13 residues. V lost 8 bases and J lost 1; bases outside the gene matches: 1.

J is TRBJ2-7 and V is TRBV28; no definite D call. The germline gives CDR1 MDHEN, CDR2 SYDVKM. This CDR3 region has 14 residues. Trimming left V 7 bases short and J 3 bases short, with 16 bases between. The CDR3 loop is CASTSPLGRYEQYF. The CDR3 DNA reads TGTGCCAGCACTTCCCCTCTTGGGCGCTACGAGCAGTACTTC.

This chain uses TRBV20-1 with TRBJ1-2; TRBD1 is a possible D gene (5 bases). The V and J ends lost 6 bases and 4 bases respectively, with 9 bases between them. Germline CDR1 is DFQATT and CDR2 is SNEGSKA (reference sequence). The CDR3 has 11 residues. CDR3 in amino acids: CSATGTYGYTF. Here the CDR3 DNA reads TGCAGTGCCACTGGGACCTATGGCTACACCTTC.

The rearrangement links TRBV19 to TRBJ2-5, with 10 bases matching TRBD1. The CDR3 runs to 14 residues. Germline V gives CDR1 LNHDA, CDR2 SQIVND (reference sequence). The trim removed 5 bases at V and 5 bases at J, leaving 5 bases unmatched. The CDR3 is CASSEGQGIETQYF. The CDR3 DNA is TGTGCCAGTAGTGAGGGACAGGGGATTGAGACCCAGTACTTC.

V usage is TRBV9 and J usage is TRBJ1-1; D uncertain. Trimming left V 4 bases short and J 2 bases short, with 15 bases between. The CDR3 sequence is 15 residues long. CDR1 is SGDLS, CDR2 YYNGEE, per germline. CDR3 region: CASSPRGGSNTEAFF. The CDR3 DNA is TGTGCCAGCAGCCCCCGGGGAGGGAGTAACACTGAAGCTTTCTTT.

The chain carries TRBV19 and TRBJ2-5; 9 bases are shared with TRBD2. The CDR3 sequence is 15 residues long. V was pared by 2 bases and J by 5 bases, with 6 bases of the junction left unmatched. Germline V CDR1 and CDR2: LNHDA, SQIVND (reference sequence). CDR3 nucleotides: TGTGCCAGTAGTATAATAGCGGGGGCTGGGGAGACCCAGTACTTC. Translating it yields CASSIIAGAGETQYF. The whole variable domain, remainder taken from reference TRBV19 and TRBJ2-5, is DGGITQSPKYLFRKEGQNVTLSCEQNLNHDAMYWYRQDPGQGLRLIYYSQIVNDFQKGDIAEGYSVSREKKESFPLTVTSAQKNPTAFYLCASSIIAGAGETQYFGPGTRLLVL.

V is TRBV5-1 and J is TRBJ2-1; 7 bases are shared with TRBD2. Losses at the gene ends were 6 bases for V and 7 bases for J; bases not matched to a gene: 4. This CDR3 spans 12 amino acids. Germline V gene sequence: CDR1 SGHRS, CDR2 YFSETQ. The CDR3 here is CASNGGINEQFF. The CDR3 DNA sequence: TGCGCCAGCAACGGGGGGATAAATGAGCAGTTCTTC.

The V and J genes are TRBV30 and TRBJ1-2; TRBD1 matches at 7 bases. Germline V lookup: CDR1 GTSNPN, CDR2 SVGIG (reference sequence). The CDR3 has 15 residues. V was clipped by 2 bases and J by 4 bases; unmatched bases: 10. CDR3 loop: CAWSLETGPGYGYTF. CDR3 DNA sequence: TGTGCCTGGAGTTTAGAGACAGGGCCTGGCTATGGCTACACCTTC.

The chain combines TRBV6-5 with TRBJ1-6, with D tentatively TRBD1 (5 bases). This CDR3 contains 15 residues. Trimming took 6 bases from V and 0 from J, leaving 9 bases between them. The germline V gene has CDR1 MNHEY and CDR2 SVGAGI. The CDR3 region is CASRDTSSYNSPLHF. DNA of the CDR3: TGTGCCAGCAGGGACACTAGCTCCTATAATTCACCCCTCCACTTT.

V is TRBV5-1 and J is TRBJ1-1, with TRBD1 matching 9 bases. There are 12 residues in the CDR3. V lost 7 bases and J lost 4; bases outside the gene matches: 2. Germline CDR1 reads SGHRS; CDR2 reads YFSETQ. CDR3 amino acids: CASGTGPTEAFF. The CDR3 region has the DNA TGCGCCAGCGGGACAGGGCCCACTGAAGCTTTCTTT.

This clone has a handful of counts. V gene TRBV6-1 combines with J gene TRBJ1-1; perhaps TRBD1 as D (5 bases). Trimming stripped 7 bases from V and 1 base from J, with 10 bases between. Germline V CDR1 and CDR2: MNHNS, SASEGT. The CDR3 totals 13 residues. In DNA, the CDR3 is TGTGCCAGCAAAGGCCAGGGGAACACTGAAGCTTTCTTT. It codes for CASKGQGNTEAFF.

The chain joins TRBV5-6 to TRBJ2-3; 7 nucleotides match TRBD1. CDR1 and CDR2 (germline): SGHDT, YYEEEE. The CDR3 extends over 15 amino acids. Trimming at V came to 4 bases and at J to 0 bases, leaving 5 bases not matched to a gene. Here the CDR3 reads CASSTGVGSTDTQYF. The CDR3 DNA sequence: TGTGCCAGCAGCACAGGGGTGGGGAGCACAGATACGCAGTATTTT.

This chain links TRBV6-4 with TRBJ2-3; 12 bases fit TRBD2. Germline V CDR1 and CDR2: MRHNA, SNTAGT. The CDR3 is made up of 16 amino acids. V lost 6 bases and J lost 5; bases outside the gene matches: 9. DNA of the CDR3: TGTGCCAGCAGCCGCACTAGCGGGGGGCCTGAAGATACGCAGTATTTT. It is translated as CASSRTSGGPEDTQYF.

This sequence joins TRBV6-6 and TRBJ1-6; a possible D gene is TRBD1 (6 bases). V lost 5 bases to trimming and J lost 5 bases, with 10 bases between them. The CDR3 has 14 residues. Germline CDR1 and CDR2: MNHNY and SVGAGI (reference sequence). In nucleotides, the CDR3 is TGTGCCAGCAGTGGACGGACAGATAATTCACCCCTCCACTTT. This sequence encodes CASSGRTDNSPLHF.

The CDR3: CASSGDIQETQYF. The CDR3 nucleotides read TGTGCCAGCAGTGGGGACATCCAAGAGACCCAGTACTTC. The chain employs TRBV2 and TRBJ2-5; D might be TRBD1 (6 bases). The CDR3 loop spans 13 amino acids. V lost 4 bases, J lost 1 base, and 7 bases lay in between. Germline CDR1 SNHLY, CDR2 FYNNEI.

V is TRBV5-4 and J is TRBJ2-5; D call uncertain. Germline V gene data show CDR1 as SGHNT and CDR2 as YYREEE (reference sequence). The V and J ends lost 1 base and 1 base respectively, with 5 bases between them. CDR3 length: 13 amino acids. CDR3 sequence reads: CASSLSPQETQYF. The CDR3 region has the DNA TGTGCCAGCAGCTTGTCCCCCCAAGAGACCCAGTACTTC. Looking up the rest from reference TRBV5-4 and TRBJ2-5 gives the full variable domain: ETGVTQSPTHLIKTRGQQVTLRCSSQSGHNTVSWYQQALGQGPQFIFQYYREEENGRGNFPPRFSGLQFPNYSSELNVNALELDDSALYLCASSLSPQETQYFGPGTRLLVL.

The table lists this clone with a count of one. The rearrangement links TRBV6-5 to TRBJ2-7, with 7 bases lining up with TRBD1. The V gene's germline CDR1 is MNHEY and CDR2 SVGAGI. This CDR3 has 14 amino acids. Germline trimming cut 5 bases from V and 0 bases from J; bases unmatched to any gene: 4. The CDR3 coding sequence is TGTGCCAGCAGTGGGGACAGTATCTCCTACGAGCAGTACTTC. Its protein is CASSGDSISYEQYF.

The chain recombines TRBV19 with TRBJ2-1, with 9 nucleotides matching TRBD1. Germline CDR1 reads LNHDA; CDR2 reads SQIVND (reference sequence). The CDR3 runs to 14 residues. V lost 7 bases and J lost 3; bases outside the gene matches: 4. CDR3 bases: TGTGCCAGTATGGGACAGGGAGGCTACAATGAGCAGTTCTTC. It encodes CASMGQGGYNEQFF.

V is TRBV28 and J is TRBJ1-1, with 8 bases fitting TRBD1. V was pared by 1 base and J by 7 bases, with 5 bases of the junction left unmatched. This CDR3 has 14 amino acids. Germline CDR1 MDHEN, CDR2 SYDVKM. CDR3 region: CASSLFRGRSEAFF. CDR3 nucleotides: TGTGCCAGCAGTTTATTCAGGGGGCGCAGTGAAGCTTTCTTT.

The rearrangement joins TRBV19 to TRBJ1-2; 10 bases agree with TRBD1. The ends lost 11 bases at V and 6 bases at J; junction bases unmatched: 9. This CDR3 spans 13 amino acids. Germline V CDR1 and CDR2: LNHDA, SQIVND (reference sequence). Here the CDR3 DNA reads TGTGCCGGCCGCACCGGGACAGGGGATGGCTACACCTTC. It translates to CAGRTGTGDGYTF.

The CDR3 here is CASSSCSVTGQGLSYEQYF. The CDR3 region has the DNA TGTGCCAGCAGTTCCTGCTCCGTGACAGGACAGGGACTCTCCTACGAGCAGTACTTC. This chain connects TRBV6-7 to TRBJ2-7; 8 bases align to TRBD1. TRBV6-7 is placed among ORFs of uncertain function. The ends lost 4 bases at V and 0 bases at J; junction bases unmatched: 17. This CDR3 is 19 amino acids long.